What follows is one T cell receptor (beta chain) and its context. The assay was immunoSEQ multiplex PCR, and TCRdb's table has in-frame clones only and misses some. The sample shows about 13,000 clones, less than 80% of them seen only once. This sample was included in a study of OX40 agonist ivuxolimab in advanced cancers. Study in general: Participants could have had prior anti-PD-1, anti-PD-L1 or anti-CTLA-4 therapy, and approximately 40% had some.

V shed 4 bases and J shed 1 base, with 9 bases lying between them. Germline lookup yields CDR1 MNHEY and CDR2 SMNVEV (reference sequence). The CDR3 spans 14 residues. The starting material was CD4+ or CD8+ T cells sorted from blood, obtained in a trial of the OX40 agonist ivuxolimab. The V call is TRBV27, the J call TRBJ2-3, with D perhaps being TRBD1 or TRBD2 (5 bases each). This clonotype originated in an adult with an advanced solid tumor such as melanoma, head and neck, liver or kidney cancer. CDR3: CASSSWDRTDTQYF. DNA of the CDR3: TGTGCCAGCAGTTCTTGGGACCGCACAGATACGCAGTATTTT.